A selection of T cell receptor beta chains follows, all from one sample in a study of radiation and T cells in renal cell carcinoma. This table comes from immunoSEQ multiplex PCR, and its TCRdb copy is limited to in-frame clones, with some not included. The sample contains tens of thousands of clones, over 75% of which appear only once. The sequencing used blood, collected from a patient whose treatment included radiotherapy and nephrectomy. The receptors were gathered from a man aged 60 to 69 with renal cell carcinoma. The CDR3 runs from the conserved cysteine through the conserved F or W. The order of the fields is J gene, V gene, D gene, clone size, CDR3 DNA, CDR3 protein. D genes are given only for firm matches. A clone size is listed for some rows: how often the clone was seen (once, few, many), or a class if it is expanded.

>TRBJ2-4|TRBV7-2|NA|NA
TGTGCCAGCAGCCCACGGACTGGAGCCAAAAACATTCAGTACTTC
CASSPRTGAKNIQYF
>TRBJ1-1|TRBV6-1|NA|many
TGTGCCAGCAGTAACTCTGGGGGCCTTGAAGCTTTCTTT
CASSNSGGLEAFF
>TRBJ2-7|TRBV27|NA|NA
TGTGCCAGCAGATTCCGGGGGCTAACCTACGAGCAGTACTTC
CASRFRGLTYEQYF
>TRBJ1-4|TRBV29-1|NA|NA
TGCAGCGTTGCCCTTATGGCCTCTTTGGGGGAAAAACTGTTTTTT
CSVALMASLGEKLFF
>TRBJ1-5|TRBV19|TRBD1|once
TGTGCCAGTAGTGAGAACAGGGGCTATAGCAATCAGCCCCAGCATTTT
CASSENRGYSNQPQHF
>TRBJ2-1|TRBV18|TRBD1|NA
TGTGCCAGCTCACTGGGCAGGGGGAATGAGCAGTTCTTC
CASSLGRGNEQFF
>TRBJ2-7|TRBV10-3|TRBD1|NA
TGTGCCATCAGCGGGACAGCGAGGGGCGAGCAGTACTTC
CAISGTARGEQYF
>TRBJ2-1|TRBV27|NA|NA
TGTGCCAGCAGTTTTGTCCAGCCGAGCTCCTACAATGAGCAGTTCTTC
CASSFVQPSSYNEQFF
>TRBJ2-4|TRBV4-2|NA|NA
TGTGCCAGCAGCCAAGAAGGGCAGCTAGCCAAAAACATTCAGTACTTC
CASSQEGQLAKNIQYF
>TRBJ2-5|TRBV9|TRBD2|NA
TGTGCCAGCAGCGGACAACTAGCGGGAGGTGTAGAGACCCAGTACTTC
CASSGQLAGGVETQYF
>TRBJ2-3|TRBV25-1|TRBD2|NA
TGTGCCAGCAGTCCGGGACTAGCACGCGATACGCAGTATTTT
CASSPGLARDTQYF
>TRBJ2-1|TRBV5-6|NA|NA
TGTGCCAGCAGCATCCAAGAAAGATACAATGAGCAGTTCTTC
CASSIQERYNEQFF
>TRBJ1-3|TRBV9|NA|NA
TGTGCCAGCAGCGCCAGGGAGAACACCATATATTTT
CASSARENTIYF
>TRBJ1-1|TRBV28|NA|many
TGTGCCAGCAGTTTCCGACAGCCTGAGAGAGCTTTCTTT
CASSFRQPERAFF
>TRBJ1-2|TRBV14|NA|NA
TGTGCCAGCAGCCAAGCCAGGGGAACCTATGGCTACACCTTC
CASSQARGTYGYTF
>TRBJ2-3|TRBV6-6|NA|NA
TGTGCAACCGAACACATCACAGATACGCAGTATTTT
CATEHITDTQYF
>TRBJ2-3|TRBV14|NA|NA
TGTGCCAGCAGCCGACTGGAGGGTGTTGGGAATACGCAGTATTTT
CASSRLEGVGNTQYF
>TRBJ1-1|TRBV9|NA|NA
TGTGCCAGCAGCGTAGGAGGAGCGCCGGGGACTGAAGCTTTCTTT
CASSVGGAPGTEAFF
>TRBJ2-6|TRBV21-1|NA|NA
TGTGCCAGCAGCAGCTGGACAGGGGGTTCTGGGGCCAACGTCCTGACTTTC
CASSSWTGGSGANVLTF
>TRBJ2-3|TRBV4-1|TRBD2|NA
TGCGCCAGCAGCCAAACTAGCGGGAGTCCAGATACGCAGTATTTT
CASSQTSGSPDTQYF
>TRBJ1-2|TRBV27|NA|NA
TGTGCCAGCAGTTTATCCATGGAGACCTATGGCTACACCTTC
CASSLSMETYGYTF
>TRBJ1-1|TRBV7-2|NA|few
TGTGCCAGCAGCCGGCGGGATGGGACTGAAGCTTTCTTT
CASSRRDGTEAFF
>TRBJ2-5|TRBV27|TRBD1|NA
TGTGCCAGCGGGCTGACTGGGACAGGGATGTTAGAGACCCAGTACTTC
CASGLTGTGMLETQYF